One sample yielded the 17 T cell receptor beta chains listed below, sequenced in a study of post-analysis software for immune sequencing data. Built from TCR beta cDNA, the libraries had unique molecular identifiers in them. TCRdb analysed the PCR reads with MiXCR anew, one entry per CDR3 protein. The repertoire has fewer than 700,000 distinct CDR3 sequences, around 44% of them found once; the top ten carry about 1.5%. Antigens for these TCRs are unknown. General study findings and limits: There were five or six TRBV segments more frequent in patients than controls, and TRBV5-6, TRBV5-1 and TRBV20-1 were among them.

Sequencing was carried out using blood. All receptors come from a girl aged 10 to 17 with multiple sclerosis.

V gene TRBV12-3 or TRBV12-4 combines with J gene TRBJ2-4; tentatively, D is TRBD1 or TRBD2 (6 bases each). The J call is in doubt because the DNA end fits TRBJ2-7 better. This CDR3 has 13 residues. The CDR3 protein is CASSAQGGYEQYF. CDR3 DNA sequence: TGTGCCAGCAGTGCACAGGGAGGCTACGAGCAGTACTTC.

This rearrangement joins TRBV6-6 to TRBJ2-5; 8 nucleotides line up with TRBD1. Germline values: CDR1 MNHNY, CDR2 SVGAGI (reference sequence). The CDR3 loop spans 16 amino acids. Trimming removed 6 bases from V and 11 bases from J; junction bases left unmatched: 20. CDR3 amino acids: CASRPLNRDRSKGQYF. For the CDR3, the DNA is TGTGCCAGCAGACCACTTAATCGGGACAGGTCCAAAGGGCAGTACTTC.

This clonotype was counted a single time. V usage is TRBV6-6 and J usage is TRBJ2-3; D might be TRBD1 or TRBD2, each matching 5 bases. The CDR3 extends over 16 amino acids. The germline V gene encodes CDR1 MNHNY and CDR2 SVGAGI (reference sequence). With 4 bases removed from V and 4 bases from J, the gap between germline ends came to 18 bases. As DNA, the CDR3 is TGTGCCAGCAGTTCAGCCGGGACCGCCGGCCCAGATACGCAGTATTTT. Translation gives CASSSAGTAGPDTQYF.

This clonotype was counted a few times. V and J are TRBV7-6 and TRBJ2-3; TRBD1 might be the D (6 bases). The CDR3 covers 16 residues. The germline V gene encodes CDR1 SGHVS and CDR2 FNYEAQ. V lost 2 bases and J lost 0, with 12 bases in between. The CDR3 loop reads CASSLRTGPSTDTQYF. Written as DNA, the CDR3 is TGTGCCAGCAGCTTAAGAACAGGGCCTAGCACAGATACGCAGTATTTT. The whole variable domain, remainder taken from reference TRBV7-6 and TRBJ2-3, is GAGVSQSPRYKVTKRGQDVALRCDPISGHVSLYWYRQALGQGPEFLTYFNYEAQQDKSGLPNDRFSAERPEGSISTLTIQRTEQRDSAMYRCASSLRTGPSTDTQYFGPGTRLTVL.

The CDR3 here is CSVSSGGAGSYNEQFF. CDR3 bases: TGCAGCGTTAGTTCGGGGGGAGCGGGCTCCTACAATGAGCAGTTCTTC. The chain is built from TRBV29-1 and TRBJ2-1; 7 bases are shared with TRBD2. Per germline, CDR1 SQVTM and CDR2 ANQGSEA. The junction had 10 bases not matched to a gene; V was cut back by 5 bases and J by 0 bases. The CDR3 extends over 16 amino acids.

This clonotype was counted at least ten times. The chain joins TRBV5-1 to TRBJ2-7, with 16 bases matching TRBD2. The V and J ends lost 4 bases and 5 bases, in that order; junction bases with no gene match: 6. The CDR3 has 16 residues. CDR1 is SGHRS, CDR2 YFSETQ, per germline. CDR3 bases: TGCGCCAGCAGCGTCGGGACTAGCGGGGGGGCCGACGAGCAGTACTTC. This sequence encodes CASSVGTSGGADEQYF.

The V and J genes are TRBV5-1 and TRBJ2-6, with D perhaps TRBD2 (5 bases). The V and J ends lost 5 bases and 4 bases respectively, with 19 bases between them. The CDR3 contains 17 residues. Germline CDR1 is SGHRS and CDR2 is YFSETQ. The DNA of the CDR3 is TGCGCCAGCAGGCCCCTCGGGAAGGAGTGGGGGGCCAACGTCCTGACTTTC. It encodes CASRPLGKEWGANVLTF.

The chain's CDR3 is CASREDVRSEQFF. CDR3 nucleotides: TGCGCCAGCAGGGAAGACGTTCGGAGTGAGCAGTTCTTC. The chain couples TRBV5-1 to TRBJ2-1; D call uncertain. Trimming shortened V by 5 bases and J by 9 bases, and 15 bases separated the two germline ends. Germline lookup yields CDR1 SGHRS and CDR2 YFSETQ. CDR3 length: 13 residues.

This clonotype showed up just a few times. The J gene is TRBJ2-7, the V gene TRBV4-1; 8 bases align to TRBD2. Germline CDR1 is MGHRA and CDR2 is YSYEKL. V lost 4 bases, J lost 0 bases, and 11 bases stayed unmatched. The CDR3 totals 17 residues. CDR3 coding DNA: TGCGCCAGCAGCCCAGGGATGGTAGCGGGGATCTCCTACGAGCAGTACTTC. Its translation is CASSPGMVAGISYEQYF.

As to this clonotype: Mismatch with germline at one junction end may stem from a read error. The J gene is TRBJ1-5, the V gene TRBV27; no definite D call. The germline V gene encodes CDR1 MNHEY and CDR2 SMNVEV (reference sequence). This CDR3 contains 13 residues. The CDR3 region has the DNA TGTGCCAGCAGCTTATCGCAGGATCAGCCCCAGCATTTT. It codes for CASSLSQDQPQHF.

This clonotype has only a few counts. The chain recombines TRBV6-5 with TRBJ2-1; 9 bases are a match to TRBD2. Losses at the gene ends were 6 bases for V and 1 base for J; bases not matched to a gene: 4. Germline CDR1 and CDR2: MNHEY and SVGAGI. This CDR3 is built from 15 residues. The CDR3 spells CASRESGRSYNEQFF. The CDR3 bases are TGTGCCAGCAGGGAAAGCGGGAGGTCCTACAATGAGCAGTTCTTC.

This clonotype was detected ten times or more. The chain links TRBV24-1 to TRBJ2-3; TRBD1 matches at 10 bases. V shed 1 base and J 1 base; nucleotides not matched to a gene: 7. Germline CDR1 is KGHDR and CDR2 is SFDVKD. The CDR3 loop spans 18 amino acids. CDR3 bases: TGTGCCACCAGTGATTTATTCGACAGGGGGCTTGGCACAGATACGCAGTATTTT. Residues: CATSDLFDRGLGTDTQYF.

This clonotype was counted a single time. The V and J genes are TRBV12-3 or TRBV12-4 and TRBJ1-1; D is ambiguous. The V end was cut by 6 bases, the J end by 0 bases, with 11 bases between. There are 14 residues in the CDR3. The CDR3 is CASSRQTVNTEAFF. CDR3 nucleotide sequence: TGTGCCAGCAGCCGCCAGACGGTGAACACTGAAGCTTTCTTT.

This chain uses TRBV20-1 with TRBJ2-1; 8 nucleotides match TRBD2. The germline CDR1 and CDR2 sequences are DFQATT and SNEGSKA (reference sequence). The V gene end was trimmed by 3 bases and the J gene end by 4 bases; junction bases not matched to a gene: 11. The CDR3 is 16 amino acids. The CDR3 DNA follows: TGCAGTGCTAGCCCCGCGGGGGGACGAAGGTACAATGAGCAGTTCTTC. Its protein is CSASPAGGRRYNEQFF.

The V and J genes are TRBV5-5 and TRBJ2-5; D possibly corresponds to TRBD1 (6 bases). Germline CDR1 and CDR2: SGHKS and YYEKEE (reference sequence). The CDR3 consists of 17 residues. V was pared by 2 bases and J by 5 bases, with 22 bases between. The CDR3, as DNA: TGTGCCAGCAGCTTTAGGACAGCCAGCCCCGACCGCGAGACCCAGTACTTC. Protein: CASSFRTASPDRETQYF. The full variable domain, completed using reference TRBV5-5 and TRBJ2-5, is DAGVTQSPTHLIKTRGQQVTLRCSPISGHKSVSWYQQVLGQGPQFIFQYYEKEERGRGNFPDRFSARQFPNYSSELNVNALLLGDSALYLCASSFRTASPDRETQYFGPGTRLLVL.

V and J are TRBV5-1 and TRBJ2-7; 9 nucleotides align to TRBD2. Germline CDR1 SGHRS, CDR2 YFSETQ. The V segment lost 1 base and the J segment 2 bases; nucleotides outside the gene matches: 13. The CDR3 is 18 residues long. The CDR3 region has the DNA TGCGCCAGCAGCTTGCGGTCTAGCGGGACCCCAAGACCCTACGAGCAGTACTTC. Protein product: CASSLRSSGTPRPYEQYF.

This clonotype has ten or more counts. The chain employs TRBV7-9 and TRBJ2-4; a weak D match, TRBD1 (6 bases). Germline CDR1 reads SEHNR; CDR2 reads FQNEAQ (reference sequence). The CDR3 is made up of 16 amino acids. V was pared by 4 bases and J by 0 bases, with 13 bases between. The CDR3 sequence is CASSSTGGVAKNIQYF. The CDR3 nucleotides read TGTGCCAGCAGCTCGACAGGTGGGGTAGCCAAAAACATTCAGTACTTC.